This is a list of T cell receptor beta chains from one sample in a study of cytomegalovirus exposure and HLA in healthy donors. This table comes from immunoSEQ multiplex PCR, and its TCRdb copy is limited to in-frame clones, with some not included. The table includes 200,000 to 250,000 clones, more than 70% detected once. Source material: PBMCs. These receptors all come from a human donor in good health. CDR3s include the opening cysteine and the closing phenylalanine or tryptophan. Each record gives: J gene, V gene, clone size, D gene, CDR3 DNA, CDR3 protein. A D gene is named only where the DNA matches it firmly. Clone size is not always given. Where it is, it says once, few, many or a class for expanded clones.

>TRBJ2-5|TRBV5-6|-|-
TGTGCCAGCAGCCTGGGGGGTAGCTGGAGGGAGACCCAGTACTTC
CASSLGGSWRETQYF
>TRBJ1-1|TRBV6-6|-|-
TGTGCTACCAACCCCGGGGGGACTGAAGCTTTCTTT
CATNPGGTEAFF
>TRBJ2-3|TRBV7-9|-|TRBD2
TGTGCCAGCAGCCGTCTTAGCGGGAGCACAGATACGCAGTATTTT
CASSRLSGSTDTQYF
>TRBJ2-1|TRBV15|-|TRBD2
TGTGCCACCAGCAGAGATGAGGCAGGCGGGAGGCCCTACAATGAGCAGTTCTTC
CATSRDEAGGRPYNEQFF
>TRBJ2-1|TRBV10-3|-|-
TGTGCCATCAGTGGGCACAATGAGCAGTTCTTC
CAISGHNEQFF
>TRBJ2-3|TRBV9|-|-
TGTGCCAGCAGCCTTAGCGGCACAGATACGCAGTATTTT
CASSLSGTDTQYF
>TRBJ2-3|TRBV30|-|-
TGTGCCTGGAGTGCGTCTTTACTTAGCGGTAGCACAGATACGCAGTATTTT
CAWSASLLSGSTDTQYF
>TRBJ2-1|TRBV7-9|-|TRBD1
TGTGCCAGCAGCTTAGGGAGGACCGACAGGGTCAATGAGCAGTTCTTC
CASSLGRTDRVNEQFF
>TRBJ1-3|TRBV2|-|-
TGTGCCAGCAGTGAAGCGATACAGTCTAACACCATATATTTT
CASSEAIQSNTIYF
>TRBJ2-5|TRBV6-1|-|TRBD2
TGTGCCAGCAGTGGGGTTTTCAGGGCAGGACTAGCGGGCCTCCAAGAGACCCAGTACTTC
CASSGVFRAGLAGLQETQYF
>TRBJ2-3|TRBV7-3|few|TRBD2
TGTGCCAGCAGCTTAGGACTAGCGGAACCCACAGATACGCAGTATTTT
CASSLGLAEPTDTQYF
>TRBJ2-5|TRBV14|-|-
TGTGCCAGCAGCCGCGTATACAGGGCCGTCCAAGAGACCCAGTACTTC
CASSRVYRAVQETQYF
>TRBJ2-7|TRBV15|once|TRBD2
TGTGCCACCAGCCCTGGGGGGGAGGCCTACGAGCAGTACTTC
CATSPGGEAYEQYF
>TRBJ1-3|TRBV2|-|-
TGTGCCAGCAGTGAATCTTGGGGGCTTTCTGGAAACACCATATATTTT
CASSESWGLSGNTIYF
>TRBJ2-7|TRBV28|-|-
TGTGCCAGCAGTTTAATTGATGCGGCCGCCTACGAGCAGTACTTC
CASSLIDAAAYEQYF
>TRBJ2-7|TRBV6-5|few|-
TGTGCCAGCAGTACCGGGAGCCCTCCTTACGAGCAGTACTTC
CASSTGSPPYEQYF
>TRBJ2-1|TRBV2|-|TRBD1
TGTGCCAGCAGTGGTAGAGGGGGCGGCTACAATGAGCAGTTCTTC
CASSGRGGGYNEQFF
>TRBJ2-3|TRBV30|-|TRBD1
TGTGCCCGAACGGGACAGGGGGCATCAGATACGCAGTATTTT
CARTGQGASDTQYF
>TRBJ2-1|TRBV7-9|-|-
TGTGCCAGCAGCTTAGAACTGCAGGGGCCTACGGACAATGAGCAGTTCTTC
CASSLELQGPTDNEQFF
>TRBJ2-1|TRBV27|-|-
TGTGCCAGCCGCCGAGGGGGTCCCTACAATGAGCAGTTCTTC
CASRRGGPYNEQFF
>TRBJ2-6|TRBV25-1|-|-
TGTGCCAGCAGTGAATACGTCTCTGGGGCCAACGTCCTGACTTTC
CASSEYVSGANVLTF
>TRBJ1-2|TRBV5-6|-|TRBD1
TGTGCCAGCAGCTTGTCCCCAGGGGGCACTAACTATGGCTACACCTTC
CASSLSPGGTNYGYTF
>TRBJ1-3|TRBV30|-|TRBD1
TGTGCCTGGAGTGTACTGACAGGGGGATCCGGATACACCATATATTTT
CAWSVLTGGSGYTIYF
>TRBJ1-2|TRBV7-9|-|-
TGTGCCAGCAGCTTAACCTCGGGCCAACGTGGAGGCTATGGCTACACCTTC
CASSLTSGQRGGYGYTF
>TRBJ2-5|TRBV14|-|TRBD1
TGTGCCAGCAGCTCCCGGGACAGGGGGCGGTTGGAGACCCAGTACTTC
CASSSRDRGRLETQYF
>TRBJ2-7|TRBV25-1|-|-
TGTGCCTCAGCAAGGGACAACACGGCCTACGAGCAGTACTTC
CASARDNTAYEQYF